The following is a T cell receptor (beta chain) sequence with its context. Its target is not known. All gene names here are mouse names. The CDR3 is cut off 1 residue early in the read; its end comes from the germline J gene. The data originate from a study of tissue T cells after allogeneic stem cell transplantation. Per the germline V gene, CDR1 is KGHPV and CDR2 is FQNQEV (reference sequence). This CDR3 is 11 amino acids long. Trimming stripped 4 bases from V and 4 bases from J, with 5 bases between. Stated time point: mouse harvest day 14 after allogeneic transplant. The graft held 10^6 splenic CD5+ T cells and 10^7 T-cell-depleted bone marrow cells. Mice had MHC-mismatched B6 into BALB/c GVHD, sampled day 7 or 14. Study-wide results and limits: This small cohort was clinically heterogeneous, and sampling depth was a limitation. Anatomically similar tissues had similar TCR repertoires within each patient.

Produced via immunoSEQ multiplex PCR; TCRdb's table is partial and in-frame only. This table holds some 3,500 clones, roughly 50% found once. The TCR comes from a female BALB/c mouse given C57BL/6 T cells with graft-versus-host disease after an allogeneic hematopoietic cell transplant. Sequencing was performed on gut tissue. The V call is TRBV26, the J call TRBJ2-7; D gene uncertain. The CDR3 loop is CASSPGYEQYF. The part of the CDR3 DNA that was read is TGTGCCAGCAGTCCGGGGTATGAACAGTAC.